Listed below are T cell receptor beta chains from one sample, sequenced in a study of OX40 agonist ivuxolimab in advanced cancers. The method was immunoSEQ multiplex PCR; TCRdb's version includes in-frame clones alone and lacks a portion of them. The data hold approximately 40,000 clones, with 88% observed a single time. The starting material was CD4+ or CD8+ T cells sorted from blood, obtained in a trial of the OX40 agonist ivuxolimab. These TCRs come from an adult with an advanced solid tumor such as melanoma, head and neck, liver or kidney cancer. The CDR3 runs from the conserved cysteine through the conserved F or W. D genes are given only for firm matches. Part of the rows lack a size; the others show once, few, many or a class for expanded clones.

v_gene,abundance,d_gene,j_gene,CDR3aa,CDR3nt
TRBV13,NA,TRBD1,TRBJ2-2,CASSSDRRANTGELFF,TGTGCCAGCAGCTCGGACAGGCGCGCGAACACCGGGGAGCTGTTTTTT
TRBV7-2,NA,NA,TRBJ1-5,CAVSVGGGVEPQHF,TGTGCCGTCAGCGTGGGGGGGGGAGTGGAGCCCCAGCATTTT
TRBV5-1,once,NA,TRBJ2-3,CASSLAIRVSDTQYF,TGCGCCAGCAGCTTGGCTATACGGGTTTCCGATACGCAGTATTTT
TRBV6-5,NA,NA,TRBJ1-5,CASSPTDGPHQPQHF,TGTGCCAGCAGTCCTACGGACGGACCCCATCAGCCCCAGCATTTT
TRBV6-5,NA,TRBD2,TRBJ2-7,CASSWSPSGNYEQYF,TGTGCCAGCAGTTGGTCACCTAGCGGGAACTACGAGCAGTACTTC
TRBV30,NA,NA,TRBJ1-5,CAWTSRDGYSNQPQHF,TGTGCCTGGACCTCCCGGGACGGTTATAGCAATCAGCCCCAGCATTTT
TRBV5-1,NA,TRBD2,TRBJ2-1,CASRQPGGPNNEQFF,TGCGCCAGCCGACAACCGGGAGGGCCTAACAATGAGCAGTTCTTC
TRBV19,once,NA,TRBJ2-7,CASRWGRRYEQYF,TGTGCCAGCCGGTGGGGGCGAAGGTACGAGCAGTACTTC
TRBV5-1,NA,NA,TRBJ2-7,CASSLVTGYGYEQYF,TGCGCCAGCAGCTTGGTAACAGGGTATGGGTACGAGCAGTACTTC
TRBV28,NA,TRBD1,TRBJ1-5,CASEGAGGANQPQHF,TGTGCCAGCGAGGGGGCAGGGGGCGCCAATCAGCCCCAGCATTTT
TRBV11-1,once,NA,TRBJ2-5,CASSYLMGDQETQYF,TGTGCCAGCAGCTACTTAATGGGGGACCAAGAGACCCAGTACTTC
TRBV11-2,NA,NA,TRBJ1-5,CASSWGREPQHF,TGTGCCAGCAGCTGGGGCAGGGAGCCCCAGCATTTT
TRBV28,NA,NA,TRBJ1-2,CASRVMGSYGYTF,TGTGCCAGCAGAGTCATGGGATCCTATGGCTACACCTTC
TRBV20-1,NA,NA,TRBJ2-7,CSAETGYEQYF,TGCAGTGCTGAGACTGGGTACGAGCAGTACTTC
TRBV7-9,NA,NA,TRBJ1-2,CASSLGTDGGYTF,TGTGCCAGCAGCTTGGGGACGGACGGTGGCTACACCTTC
TRBV5-1,NA,NA,TRBJ1-4,CASSFFGAVRLFF,TGCGCCAGCAGCTTTTTCGGGGCTGTTAGACTGTTTTTT
TRBV4-1,NA,NA,TRBJ1-1,CASSQEVNTEAFF,TGCGCCAGCAGCCAAGAAGTGAACACTGAAGCTTTCTTT
TRBV27,NA,TRBD2,TRBJ2-3,CASSPLSSGATDTQYF,TGTGCCAGCAGCCCCCTCTCTAGCGGGGCCACAGATACGCAGTATTTT
TRBV4-1,once,NA,TRBJ1-5,CASSQVGNQPQHF,TGCGCCAGCAGCCAAGTCGGAAATCAGCCCCAGCATTTT
TRBV23-1,NA,NA,TRBJ1-3,CASSQPRTAGNTIYF,TGCGCCAGCAGTCAGCCGAGAACGGCTGGAAACACCATATATTTT
TRBV27,NA,TRBD1,TRBJ1-2,CASSPPTGKGYGYTF,TGTGCCAGCAGTCCGCCGACAGGGAAAGGCTATGGCTACACCTTC
TRBV7-4,few,NA,TRBJ1-5,CASSWGREPQHF,TGTGCCAGCAGCTGGGGCAGGGAGCCCCAGCATTTT